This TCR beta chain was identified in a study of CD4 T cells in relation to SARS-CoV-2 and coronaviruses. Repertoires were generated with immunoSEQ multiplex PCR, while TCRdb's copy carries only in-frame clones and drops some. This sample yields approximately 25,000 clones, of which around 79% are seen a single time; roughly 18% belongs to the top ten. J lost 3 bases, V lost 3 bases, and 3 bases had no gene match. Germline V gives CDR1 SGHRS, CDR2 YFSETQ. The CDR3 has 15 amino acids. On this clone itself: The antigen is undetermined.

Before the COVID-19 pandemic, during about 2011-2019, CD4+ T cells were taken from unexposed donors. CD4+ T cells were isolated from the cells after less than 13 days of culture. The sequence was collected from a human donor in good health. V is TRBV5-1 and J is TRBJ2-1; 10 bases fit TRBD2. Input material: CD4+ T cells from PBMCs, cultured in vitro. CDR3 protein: CASSSGTSDYNEQFF. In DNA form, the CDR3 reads TGCGCCAGCAGCTCCGGGACTAGCGACTACAATGAGCAGTTCTTC.